This passage covers 16 T cell receptor beta chains from one sample sequenced in a study of T cells after yellow fever vaccination. TCRdb redid the calling of the 5' RACE reads with MiXCR, one entry per CDR3 protein. Here the sample spans under 200,000 distinct CDR3 sequences, less than 9% being singletons. The sequencing here drew on CD4+ T cells sorted from PBMCs, taken less than 6 days after the first yellow fever vaccination. The source is a man aged 18-30 years who received the YFV17D yellow fever vaccine.

The table lists this clonotype with many counts. The chain employs TRBV4-2 and TRBJ1-4; 7 bases line up with TRBD1. CDR1 and CDR2 (germline): LGHNA, YNFKEQ. V was pared by 7 bases and J by 8 bases, with 7 bases of the junction left unmatched. The CDR3 loop spans 13 amino acids. CDR3 coding DNA: TGTGCCAGCACTGACAGGGAGGGCGAAAAACTGTTTTTT. Protein: CASTDREGEKLFF.

The sample holds a few counts of this clonotype. DNA of the CDR3: TGTGCCAGCGTAGGTCAAGGGGGTCCAGATACGCAGTATTTT. Its protein product is CASVGQGGPDTQYF. The chain couples TRBV28 to TRBJ2-3; tentatively, D is TRBD1 (6 bases). This CDR3 is 14 amino acids long. V was shortened by 8 bases and J by 4 bases, with 16 bases between the two germline ends. Per germline, CDR1 MDHEN and CDR2 SYDVKM.

This clonotype was seen many times. The chain couples TRBV7-2 to TRBJ2-1; D gene uncertain. CDR1 is SGHTA, CDR2 FQGNSA, per germline. The CDR3 extends over 12 amino acids. With 3 bases removed from V and 10 bases from J, the gap between germline ends came to 10 bases. The CDR3 sequence is CASSFGFREQFF. Here the CDR3 DNA reads TGTGCCAGCAGCTTCGGTTTTCGAGAGCAGTTCTTC.

The J gene is TRBJ2-2, the V gene TRBV5-1; D ambiguous. The CDR3 consists of 15 residues. The V and J ends lost 0 bases and 6 bases respectively, with 12 bases between them. Germline V gene sequence: CDR1 SGHRS, CDR2 YFSETQ. This chain's CDR3 is CASSLAVQTPGELFF. CDR3 DNA sequence: TGCGCCAGCAGCTTGGCCGTACAAACCCCCGGGGAGCTGTTTTTT.

This clonotype was seen many times. At one end the junction does not follow the germline gene, possibly because of a read error. The chain is built from TRBV5-1 and TRBJ2-3; the D is unclear. The CDR3 spans 15 residues. Germline lookup yields CDR1 SGHRS and CDR2 YFSETQ. This CDR3 is CASRLGPSSTDTQYF. The CDR3 DNA is TGCGCCAGCAGGTTGGGTCCTAGTAGTACAGATACGCAGTATTTT. The full variable domain, its missing parts supplied by reference TRBV5-1 and TRBJ2-3, is KAGVTQTPRYLIKTRGQQVTLSCSPISGHRSVSWYQQTPGQGLQFLFEYFSETQRNKGNFPGRFSGRQFSNSRSEMNVSTLELGDSALYLCASRLGPSSTDTQYFGPGTRLTVL.

The chain combines TRBV4-1 with TRBJ2-5; tentatively, D is TRBD1 (5 bases). Germline CDR1 is MGHRA and CDR2 is YSYEKL. V gave up 0 bases and J gave up 10 bases, with 12 bases separating them. The CDR3 contains 13 residues. The CDR3 loop reads CASSQEGAHYQYF. The CDR3 DNA is TGCGCCAGCAGCCAAGAAGGGGCTCATTACCAGTACTTC.

This clonotype was observed many times. V and J are TRBV4-3 and TRBJ2-1; possibly TRBD2 for D (7 bases). From germline, CDR1 is LGHNA and CDR2 YSLEER. V lost 0 bases and J lost 6, with 9 bases in between. This CDR3 is 14 amino acids long. CDR3 region: CASSQEGGPNEQFF. In DNA, the CDR3 is TGCGCCAGCAGCCAAGAGGGGGGGCCCAATGAGCAGTTCTTC.

For this clonotype: One end of the junction fails to match germline, which may point to a read error. In DNA form, the CDR3 reads TGCAGTGCTAGTAGCGGGGGGGTCATAGATGAGCAGTCCTTC. Its protein product is CSASSGGVIDEQSF. The chain combines TRBV20-1 with TRBJ2-1; 11 positions agree with TRBD2. CDR1 is DFQATT, CDR2 SNEGSKA, per germline (reference sequence). The CDR3 is 14 amino acids.

In this sample, this clonotype turned up many times. Written as DNA, the CDR3 is TGTGCCAGCAGCCCTGGGACTAGCTTCTACAATGAGCAGTTCTTC. Its translation: CASSPGTSFYNEQFF. V is TRBV7-3 and J is TRBJ2-1, with 9 bases fitting TRBD2. The J segment lost 3 bases and the V segment lost 5 bases, leaving 5 bases of the junction unmatched. This CDR3 has 15 amino acids. Germline V gene sequence: CDR1 SGHTA, CDR2 FQGTGA.

This clonotype was observed many times. This sequence joins TRBV30 and TRBJ2-5, with D unclear. CDR1 and CDR2 from the germline V gene are GTSNPN and SVGIG (reference sequence). Deletions cut 7 bases from V and 4 bases from J, with 13 bases between. The CDR3 spans 12 residues. CDR3 protein: CASTDGPETQYF. The CDR3 coding sequence is TGTGCCTCTACGGACGGACCAGAGACCCAGTACTTC.

This clonotype has at least ten counts. The chain has TRBV2 and TRBJ1-1, with 7 bases identical to TRBD1. J gave up 6 bases and V 1 base, and 11 bases lay outside the gene matches. Germline CDR1 is SNHLY and CDR2 is FYNNEI. The CDR3 runs to 16 residues. The CDR3 loop reads CASSEGATGRFAEAFF. In DNA, the CDR3 is TGTGCCAGCAGTGAAGGGGCGACAGGGAGGTTTGCTGAAGCTTTCTTT.

The chain uses TRBV7-2 and TRBJ1-5; D ambiguous. Per the germline V gene, CDR1 is SGHTA and CDR2 is FQGNSA. The CDR3 contains 12 residues. Trimming removed 2 bases from V and 11 bases from J, with 10 bases in between. The CDR3 is CASSLLGPAQHF. CDR3 DNA sequence: TGTGCCAGCAGCTTATTAGGGCCAGCCCAGCATTTT.

This clonotype was picked up many times. CDR3: CASSRRTSGGAAYNEQFF. CDR3 bases: TGTGCCAGCAGCCGCAGGACTAGCGGGGGGGCCGCCTACAATGAGCAGTTCTTC. This chain uses TRBV7-3 with TRBJ2-1, with TRBD2 identical over 15 bases. This CDR3 is 18 amino acids long. From germline, CDR1 is SGHTA and CDR2 FQGTGA. With V trimmed by 5 bases and J by 2 bases, 7 bases remained unmatched. Full variable domain (rest looked up from reference TRBV7-3 and TRBJ2-1): GAGVSQTPSNKVTEKGKYVELRCDPISGHTALYWYRQSLGQGPEFLIYFQGTGAADDSGLPNDRFFAVRPEGSVSTLKIQRTERGDSAVYLCASSRRTSGGAAYNEQFFGPGTRLTVL.

There are many counts of this clonotype. The V call is TRBV18, the J call TRBJ1-1; no reliable D call. The CDR3 is 13 amino acids. V dropped 3 bases and J dropped 4 bases, with 9 bases sitting between them. The germline gives CDR1 KGHSH, CDR2 LQKENI. The CDR3 region is CASSPVEGTEAFF. In nucleotides, the CDR3 is TGTGCCAGCTCACCGGTGGAAGGCACTGAAGCTTTCTTT.

This clonotype was detected ten times or more. The rearrangement joins TRBV5-1 to TRBJ2-2; TRBD1 might be the D (5 bases). Germline V CDR1 and CDR2: SGHRS, YFSETQ. CDR3 length equals 14 residues. Trimming left V 4 bases short and J 2 bases short, with 9 bases between. The CDR3 is CASSPGHNTGELFF. In DNA, the CDR3 is TGCGCCAGCAGCCCCGGACACAACACCGGGGAGCTGTTTTTT.

This clonotype was seen a few times. The chain recombines TRBV5-4 with TRBJ2-7; no clear D. Looked up from germline, CDR1 is SGHNT and CDR2 is YYREEE (reference sequence). The CDR3 is made up of 13 amino acids. V lost 2 bases, J lost 2 bases, and 8 bases lay in between. CDR3 loop: CASSFHEAYEQYF. The CDR3, as DNA: TGTGCCAGCAGCTTTCATGAAGCCTACGAGCAGTACTTC.